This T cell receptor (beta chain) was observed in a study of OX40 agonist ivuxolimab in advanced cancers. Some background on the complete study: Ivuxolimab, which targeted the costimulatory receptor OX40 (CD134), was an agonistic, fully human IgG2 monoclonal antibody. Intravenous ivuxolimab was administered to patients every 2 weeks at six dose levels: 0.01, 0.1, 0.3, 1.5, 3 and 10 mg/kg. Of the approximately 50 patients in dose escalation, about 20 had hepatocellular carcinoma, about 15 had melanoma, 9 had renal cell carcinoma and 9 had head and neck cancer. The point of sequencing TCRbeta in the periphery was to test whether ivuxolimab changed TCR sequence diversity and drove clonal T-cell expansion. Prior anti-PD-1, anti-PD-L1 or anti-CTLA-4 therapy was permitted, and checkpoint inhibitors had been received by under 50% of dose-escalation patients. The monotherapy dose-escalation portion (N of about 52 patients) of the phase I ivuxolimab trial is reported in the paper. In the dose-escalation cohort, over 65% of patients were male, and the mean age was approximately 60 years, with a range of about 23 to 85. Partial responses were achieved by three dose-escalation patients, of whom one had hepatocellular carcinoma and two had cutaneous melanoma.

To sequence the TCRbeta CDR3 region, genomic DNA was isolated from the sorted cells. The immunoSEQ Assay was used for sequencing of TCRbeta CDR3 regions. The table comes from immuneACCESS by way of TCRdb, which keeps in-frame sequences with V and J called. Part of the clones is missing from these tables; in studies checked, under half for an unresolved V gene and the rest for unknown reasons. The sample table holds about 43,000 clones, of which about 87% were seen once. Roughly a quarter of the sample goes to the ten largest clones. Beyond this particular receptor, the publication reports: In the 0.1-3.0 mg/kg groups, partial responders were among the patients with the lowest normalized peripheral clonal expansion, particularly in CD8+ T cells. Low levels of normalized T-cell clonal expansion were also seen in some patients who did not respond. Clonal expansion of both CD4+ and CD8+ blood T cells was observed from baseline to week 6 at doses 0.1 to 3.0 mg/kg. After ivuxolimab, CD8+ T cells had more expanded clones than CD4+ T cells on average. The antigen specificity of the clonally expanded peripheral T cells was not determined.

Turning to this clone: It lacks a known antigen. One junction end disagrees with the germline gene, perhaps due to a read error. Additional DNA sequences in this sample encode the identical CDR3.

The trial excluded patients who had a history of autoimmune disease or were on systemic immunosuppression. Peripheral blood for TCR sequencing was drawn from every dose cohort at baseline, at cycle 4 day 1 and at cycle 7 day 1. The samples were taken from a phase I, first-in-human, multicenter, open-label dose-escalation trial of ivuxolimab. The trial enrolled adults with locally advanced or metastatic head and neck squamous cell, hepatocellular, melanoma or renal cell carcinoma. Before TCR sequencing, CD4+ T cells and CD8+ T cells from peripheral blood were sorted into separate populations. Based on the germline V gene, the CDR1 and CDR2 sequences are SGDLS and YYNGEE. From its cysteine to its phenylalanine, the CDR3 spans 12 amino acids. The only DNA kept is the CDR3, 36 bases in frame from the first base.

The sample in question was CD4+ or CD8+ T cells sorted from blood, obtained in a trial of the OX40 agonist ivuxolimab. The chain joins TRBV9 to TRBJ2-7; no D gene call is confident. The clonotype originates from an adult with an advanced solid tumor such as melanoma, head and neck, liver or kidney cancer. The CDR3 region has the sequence CASSARQDEQYF. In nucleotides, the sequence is TGTGCCAGCAGCGCCCGTCAGGACGAGCAATACTTC. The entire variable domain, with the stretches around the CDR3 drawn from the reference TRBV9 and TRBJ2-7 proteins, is DSGVTQTPKHLITATGQRVTLRCSPRSGDLSVYWYQQSLDQGLQFLIQYYNGEERAKGNILERFSAQQFPDLHSELNLSSLELGDSALYFCASSARQDEQYFGPGTRLTVT.